This entry concerns a single T cell receptor beta chain. Its cognate antigen is unknown. A much bigger clone sits one base away, suggesting this may be a read error. Because it lacks the conserved phenylalanine or tryptophan at the end, this CDR3 is likely a read error. TCRbeta libraries were built with three rounds of nested PCR, modified from ARM-PCR. TCRdb re-derived calls from the multiplex PCR reads in MiXCR, one entry per CDR3 protein. Here the sample spans about 110,000 distinct CDR3 sequences, roughly 74% being singletons. The data are from a study of tumor and adjacent non-tumor tissue in lung cancer. Study overall: Histology: around 13 adenocarcinoma, a couple of squamous cell carcinoma, 1 small cell lung cancer. Aged roughly 31 to 76 years, patients included about 11 men and 4 or 5 women with stage I to III disease. Study-level findings and limits: Higher tumor TCR diversity was associated with shorter survival.

The template was RNA from unsorted bulk tissue. V was cut by 3 bases and J by 2 bases, with 10 bases left in between. Germline CDR1 is ENHRY and CDR2 is SYGVKD. The CDR3 has 15 residues. The chain joins TRBV10-3 to TRBJ2-2; D is uncertain. The sequenced material came from lung tumor tissue. The TCR originated in a woman aged 60 to 75 with non-small cell lung cancer. Here the CDR3 DNA reads TGTGCCATCAGTGAAGCCCCACATAACACCGGGGAGCTGTTTATT. Amino acid sequence: CAISEAPHNTGELFI.